These T cell receptor beta chains were read from a single sample in a study of blood T cell repertoires in COVID-19. Generated by immunoSEQ multiplex PCR, the TCRdb table keeps only in-frame clones and is missing some. Here the sample spans 90,000 to 130,000 clones, approximately 70% being singletons. The sequenced sample consisted of peripheral blood. These receptors were taken from a woman in her sixties with acute or convalescent COVID-19. Both conserved end residues are part of each CDR3. Each record gives: CDR3 protein, CDR3 length, V gene, clone size, J gene. Size values are once, few and many counts, or a class for expanded clones, and some rows have none.

CASSLQGSREKLFF	14	TRBV28	NA	TRBJ1-4
CASSYSYENNQPQHF	15	TRBV6-5	NA	TRBJ1-5
CASSMGGNTGELFF	14	TRBV27	NA	TRBJ2-2
CASSQELLQWDRDGYTF	17	TRBV3-1/TRBV3-2	once	TRBJ1-2
CASSLRSTLNNSPLHF	16	TRBV5-6	NA	TRBJ1-6
CASSYSPGGWGEQYF	15	TRBV6-5	few	TRBJ2-7
CASSPRAGRTEAFF	14	TRBV3-1/TRBV3-2	NA	TRBJ1-1
CASSLGLLIPTDTQYF	16	TRBV9	NA	TRBJ2-3
CASSLQRVGDGYTF	14	TRBV7-9	NA	TRBJ1-2
CASSPQRGTYEQYF	14	TRBV19	NA	TRBJ2-7
CASSVGLASYNEQFF	15	TRBV9	NA	TRBJ2-1
CASSRMNTEAFF	12	TRBV6-5	few	TRBJ1-1
CASGEGSVETQYF	13	TRBV12-5	NA	TRBJ2-5
CASSRGAGGLTDTQYF	16	TRBV7-3	NA	TRBJ2-3
CASSTDGGSETQYF	14	TRBV19	NA	TRBJ2-5
CASSLADGGDYGYTF	15	TRBV5-4	NA	TRBJ1-2
CASSEGRDYTF	11	TRBV2	NA	TRBJ1-2
CASSLTSGGVYNEQFF	16	TRBV4-2	NA	TRBJ2-1
CASSDLQAKGTGELFF	16	TRBV25-1	NA	TRBJ2-2
CASSKSLDRGQDTQYF	16	TRBV9	NA	TRBJ2-3
CASSIFSGKGEKLFF	15	TRBV19	NA	TRBJ1-4
CAWSVDGTKPYEQYF	15	TRBV30	few	TRBJ2-7
CASSPGTSGGQSSYNEQFF	19	TRBV5-1	NA	TRBJ2-1
CASSVELAGGRKQFF	15	TRBV9	NA	TRBJ2-1
CASSLGEEAFF	11	TRBV7-3	NA	TRBJ1-1
CASSESGGRDTQYF	14	TRBV6-4	few	TRBJ2-3
CASSSGTGGYKAFF	14	TRBV19	NA	TRBJ1-1
CASSYDRGGQPQHF	14	TRBV16	few	TRBJ1-5
CAWSPGTGAINQPQHF	16	TRBV30	NA	TRBJ1-5
CASSLAGINEKLFF	14	TRBV7-2	NA	TRBJ1-4
CASSFRPDMNTEAFF	15	TRBV7-9	NA	TRBJ1-1
CASSLGDRGNEQFF	14	TRBV5-1	NA	TRBJ2-1
CASSTDRAYGNTIYF	15	TRBV7-9	few	TRBJ1-3
CASSQVKRGGFADTQYF	17	TRBV4-2	NA	TRBJ2-3
CASSSGLAGGEGQFF	15	TRBV19	NA	TRBJ2-1
CASSLVGTSGGTDTQYF	17	TRBV5-5	NA	TRBJ2-3
CATTWTGNTEAFF	13	TRBV28	few	TRBJ1-1
CAISDPRRGSGNTIYF	16	TRBV10-3	NA	TRBJ1-3
CASSEDRGPSGYTF	14	TRBV12-1	NA	TRBJ1-2
CASSFSEFRKTQYF	14	TRBV5-5	NA	TRBJ2-5
CASRTGIGNQPQHF	14	TRBV6-6	few	TRBJ1-5